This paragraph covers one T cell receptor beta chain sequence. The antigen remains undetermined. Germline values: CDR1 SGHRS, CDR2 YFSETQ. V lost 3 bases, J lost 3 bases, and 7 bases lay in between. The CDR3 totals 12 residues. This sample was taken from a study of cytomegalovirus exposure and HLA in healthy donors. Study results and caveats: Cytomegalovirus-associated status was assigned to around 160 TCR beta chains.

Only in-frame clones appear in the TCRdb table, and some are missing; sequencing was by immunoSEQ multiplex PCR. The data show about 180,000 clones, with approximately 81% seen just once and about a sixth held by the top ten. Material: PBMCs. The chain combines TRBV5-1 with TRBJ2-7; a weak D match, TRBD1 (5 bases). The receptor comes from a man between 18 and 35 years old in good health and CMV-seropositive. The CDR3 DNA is TGCGCCAGCAGCTCCGACAGCTACGAGCAGTACTTC. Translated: CASSSDSYEQYF. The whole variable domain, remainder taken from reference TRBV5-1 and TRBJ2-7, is KAGVTQTPRYLIKTRGQQVTLSCSPISGHRSVSWYQQTPGQGLQFLFEYFSETQRNKGNFPGRFSGRQFSNSRSEMNVSTLELGDSALYLCASSSDSYEQYFGPGTRLTVT.